The 30 T cell receptor beta chains reported below all come from one sample, sequenced in a study of blood T cell repertoires in COVID-19. The assay was immunoSEQ multiplex PCR, and TCRdb's table has in-frame clones only and misses some. The data hold about 190,000 clones, with around 90% observed a single time. The source material was peripheral blood. These receptor sequences come from a man in his forties with acute or convalescent COVID-19.

Concerning this clone: The junction departs from the called germline gene at one end, perhaps through a read error. The V gene is TRBV3-1 (or the pseudogene TRBV3-2), the J gene TRBJ2-7; no clear D. Germline-derived CDR1 and CDR2 are LGHDT and YNNKEL (reference sequence). The CDR3 is 12 amino acids. The CDR3 loop reads CASSLNHYAQYF. For the CDR3, the DNA is TGTGCCAGCAGCCTTAACCACTACGCGCAGTACTTC.

This chain uses TRBV28 with TRBJ2-1, with 14 bases aligning to TRBD2. The CDR3 is made up of 19 amino acids. Germline V lookup: CDR1 MDHEN, CDR2 SYDVKM. The ends lost 5 bases at V and 0 bases at J; junction bases unmatched: 9. The CDR3 DNA reads as TGTGCCAGCAGTGACATCGGACTAGCGGGGGGTTCCTCCTACAATGAGCAGTTCTTC. Its protein product is CASSDIGLAGGSSYNEQFF.

The chain combines TRBV7-6 with TRBJ2-5; 9 positions agree with TRBD1. CDR3 length: 17 residues. V trimming: 5 bases; J trimming: 1 base; junction bases outside the gene matches: 11. Germline V gives CDR1 SGHVS, CDR2 FNYEAQ. CDR3 coding DNA: TGTGCCAGCAGCACGGTCCGGGACAGGGCCCTCCAAGAGACCCAGTACTTC. Translated: CASSTVRDRALQETQYF.

CDR3 amino acids: CASTPGTGTTGELFF. The CDR3 DNA reads TGCGCCAGCACACCCGGGACAGGGACCACCGGGGAGCTGTTTTTT. This rearrangement joins TRBV5-1 to TRBJ2-2, with TRBD1 identical over 9 bases. Per germline, CDR1 SGHRS and CDR2 YFSETQ. The ends lost 6 bases at V and 4 bases at J; junction bases unmatched: 7. This CDR3 spans 15 amino acids. Supplemented by reference TRBV5-1 and TRBJ2-2, the full variable domain reads KAGVTQTPRYLIKTRGQQVTLSCSPISGHRSVSWYQQTPGQGLQFLFEYFSETQRNKGNFPGRFSGRQFSNSRSEMNVSTLELGDSALYLCASTPGTGTTGELFFGEGSRLTVL.

The CDR3 nucleotides read TGTGCCAGCAGCGTTGGGGCAGAGGAAAAACTGTTTTTT. It codes for CASSVGAEEKLFF. The chain couples TRBV9 to TRBJ1-4; D possibly corresponds to TRBD1 (5 bases). V lost 2 bases and J 8 bases, leaving 10 bases between the germline ends. The CDR3 is 13 amino acids. Germline V gene data show CDR1 as SGDLS and CDR2 as YYNGEE.

V gene TRBV5-6 combines with J gene TRBJ2-1, with D perhaps TRBD1 (6 bases). From germline, CDR1 is SGHDT and CDR2 YYEEEE. V lost 5 bases and J 5 bases, leaving 17 bases between the germline ends. The CDR3 is 15 residues long. For the CDR3, the DNA is TGTGCCAGCAGATACGGAACAGGGAGTCACAATGAGCAGTTCTTC. Protein: CASRYGTGSHNEQFF.

V gene TRBV3-1 (or the pseudogene TRBV3-2) combines with J gene TRBJ1-5, with D hard to call. Trimming took off 4 bases at V and 10 bases at J, with 17 bases between the two ends. The CDR3 runs to 14 residues. Looked up from germline, CDR1 is LGHDT and CDR2 is YNNKEL (reference sequence). For the CDR3, the DNA is TGTGCCAGCAGCCCTTCGAGGTCCTATTCCCCCCAGCATTTT. This translates into CASSPSRSYSPQHF.

The DNA of the CDR3 is TGTGCCAGCAGACGGACAGGGTCCGGGGAGCTGTTTTTT. Amino acids: CASRRTGSGELFF. The chain combines TRBV6-5 with TRBJ2-2; 8 bases line up with TRBD1. CDR1 is MNHEY and CDR2 is SVGAGI in the germline V gene. The CDR3 is 13 residues long. V shed 6 bases and J 6 bases; nucleotides not matched to a gene: 3.

The chain couples TRBV5-8 to TRBJ1-5; D gene uncertain. The V end was cut by 4 bases, the J end by 0 bases, with 11 bases between. The CDR3 has 15 residues. The germline V gene has CDR1 SGHTS and CDR2 YDEGEE. The CDR3 DNA is TGTGCCAGCAGCGTTACTGCGTATAGCAATCAGCCCCAGCATTTT. It yields the protein CASSVTAYSNQPQHF.

This clone came up once. The V gene is TRBV5-1, the J gene TRBJ2-1, with 16 bases aligning to TRBD2. The CDR3 totals 16 residues. Germline CDR1 reads SGHRS; CDR2 reads YFSETQ. V was pared by 4 bases and J by 5 bases, with 3 bases of the junction left unmatched. Written as DNA, the CDR3 is TGCGCCAGCAGCACCGGGACTAGCGGGGGGGACAATGAGCAGTTCTTC. The encoded protein is CASSTGTSGGDNEQFF. The full variable domain, completed using reference TRBV5-1 and TRBJ2-1, is KAGVTQTPRYLIKTRGQQVTLSCSPISGHRSVSWYQQTPGQGLQFLFEYFSETQRNKGNFPGRFSGRQFSNSRSEMNVSTLELGDSALYLCASSTGTSGGDNEQFFGPGTRLTVL.

This clone has just a few counts. The V call is TRBV4-1, the J call TRBJ1-4, with 7 bases matching TRBD1. The CDR3 consists of 15 residues. The germline CDR1 and CDR2 sequences are MGHRA and YSYEKL. V was pared by 0 bases and J by 5 bases, with 3 bases of the junction left unmatched. DNA for the CDR3: TGCGCCAGCAGCCAAGAAAGGGGGCAAAATGAAAAACTGTTTTTT. Protein: CASSQERGQNEKLFF.

V gene TRBV6-6 combines with J gene TRBJ1-2, with D tentatively TRBD1 (5 bases). The germline V gene encodes CDR1 MNHNY and CDR2 SVGAGI (reference sequence). The V end lost 2 bases, the J end lost 8 bases, and 18 bases lay between the germline ends. The CDR3 contains 15 residues. The CDR3 here is CASSYKGKGLWGYTF. The CDR3 DNA sequence: TGTGCCAGCAGTTACAAGGGAAAGGGGCTCTGGGGCTACACCTTC.

The chain combines TRBV5-8 with TRBJ1-1; 9 bases fit TRBD1. The CDR3 contains 14 residues. The V segment lost 2 bases and the J segment 4 bases; nucleotides outside the gene matches: 3. The germline gives CDR1 SGHTS, CDR2 YDEGEE. The CDR3 loop is CASSFMTGGTEAFF. The CDR3 bases are TGTGCCAGCAGCTTCATGACAGGGGGCACTGAAGCTTTCTTT.

The J gene is TRBJ2-3, the V gene TRBV2; 7 bases are a match to TRBD2. V shed 3 bases, J shed 1 base, and the junction held 7 bases outside the gene matches. The germline V gene encodes CDR1 SNHLY and CDR2 FYNNEI. The CDR3 loop spans 16 amino acids. CDR3 loop: CASSDRGGGGTDTQYF. The CDR3 DNA reads TGTGCCAGCAGTGATCGGGGCGGGGGTGGCACAGATACGCAGTATTTT.

The rearrangement joins TRBV6-5 to TRBJ2-7; possible D gene TRBD2, 5 bases. CDR1 is MNHEY, CDR2 SVGAGI, per germline. The CDR3 is 16 residues long. V was trimmed by 4 bases and J by 0 bases, leaving 16 bases between them. CDR3 residues: CASSSTLQGSSYEQYF. The CDR3 DNA reads as TGTGCCAGCAGTTCTACTCTCCAAGGGAGCTCCTACGAGCAGTACTTC.

The J gene is TRBJ2-3, the V gene TRBV28; a possible D gene is TRBD1 (7 bases). Between the trimmed V and J ends, which lost 10 bases and 5 bases, there was a span of 16 bases. Germline CDR1 and CDR2: MDHEN and SYDVKM. This CDR3 region has 13 residues. The CDR3 spells CATQGGFQDTQYF. CDR3 DNA: TGTGCCACTCAGGGGGGCTTTCAAGATACGCAGTATTTT.

On this clone itself: Within the sample, other DNA sequences also encode this same CDR3. In DNA form, the CDR3 reads TGTGCCAGCAGCTTAGCTAGGGGCTCCTCTGGAAACACCATATATTTT. Amino acid sequence: CASSLARGSSGNTIYF. V and J are TRBV7-6 and TRBJ1-3; maybe TRBD1 (5 bases). V was pared by 0 bases and J by 0 bases, with 9 bases between. Per germline, CDR1 SGHVS and CDR2 FNYEAQ. The CDR3 is made up of 16 amino acids.

Here the CDR3 DNA reads TGTGCCAGCAGCTTAGAACCGGGACAGGGAGGCAATGAGCAGTTCTTC. Translation gives CASSLEPGQGGNEQFF. The gene calls are TRBV11-2 and TRBJ2-1, with 9 positions matching TRBD1. V shed 0 bases and J 6 bases; nucleotides not matched to a gene: 6. The length of the CDR3 is 16 residues. CDR1 is SGHAT and CDR2 is FQNNGV in the germline V gene.

The rearrangement joins TRBV5-1 to TRBJ1-2; 7 nucleotides match TRBD1. V lost 3 bases, J lost 1 base, and 6 bases stayed unmatched. CDR3 length: 15 residues. Germline V lookup: CDR1 SGHRS, CDR2 YFSETQ. CDR3 nucleotide sequence: TGCGCCAGCAGCTCCGGACAGGTTAATAACTATGGCTACACCTTC. It is translated as CASSSGQVNNYGYTF.

This clone was detected only once. The chain employs TRBV19 and TRBJ2-7, with D possibly TRBD1 on 7 matching bases. Germline V gives CDR1 LNHDA, CDR2 SQIVND (reference sequence). V dropped 6 bases and J dropped 2 bases, with 14 bases sitting between them. The length of the CDR3 is 14 residues. Here the CDR3 reads CASRRQGGPYEQYF. CDR3 nucleotide sequence: TGTGCCAGTAGGCGCCAGGGGGGACCCTACGAGCAGTACTTC.

V gene TRBV9 combines with J gene TRBJ1-4, with 10 bases matching TRBD1. The germline V gene encodes CDR1 SGDLS and CDR2 YYNGEE. The V and J ends lost 0 bases and 8 bases, in that order; junction bases with no gene match: 4. The CDR3 has 15 residues. The CDR3 DNA reads as TGTGCCAGCAGCGTAGTGGACAGGGGGAGCGAAAAACTGTTTTTT. Translation gives CASSVVDRGSEKLFF.

This clone was detected once. J is TRBJ2-7 and V is TRBV4-1; D gene unclear. Between the trimmed V and J ends, which lost 4 bases and 0 bases, there was a span of 13 bases. CDR3 length: 15 amino acids. The germline CDR1 and CDR2 sequences are MGHRA and YSYEKL. The CDR3 sequence is CASSLLPLPSYEQYF. DNA of the CDR3: TGCGCCAGCAGCCTCCTACCCCTTCCCTCCTACGAGCAGTACTTC.

The rearrangement joins TRBV3-1 (or the pseudogene TRBV3-2) to TRBJ2-3; 7 bases map to TRBD1. Germline trimming cut 3 bases from V and 7 bases from J; bases unmatched to any gene: 7. CDR1 LGHDT and CDR2 YNNKEL come from the germline V gene (reference sequence). The CDR3 is 14 residues long. The CDR3 sequence is CASSQMGQSYTQYF. Here the CDR3 DNA reads TGTGCCAGCAGCCAGATGGGACAGTCGTATACGCAGTATTTT.

This chain uses TRBV10-3 with TRBJ2-3, with a possible D match to TRBD1 (6 bases). CDR1 and CDR2 from the germline V gene are ENHRY and SYGVKD. Trimming cost V 8 bases and J 2 bases, with 14 bases left between them. The CDR3 loop spans 14 amino acids. The CDR3 DNA sequence: TGTGCCATCGAGACGGACAGTGACACAGATACGCAGTATTTT. Its protein product is CAIETDSDTDTQYF.

The chain joins TRBV24-1 to TRBJ2-3; TRBD1 agrees at 11 bases. This CDR3 is 17 amino acids long. V trimming: 2 bases; J trimming: 1 base; junction bases outside the gene matches: 4. CDR1 is KGHDR and CDR2 is SFDVKD in the germline V gene. Here the CDR3 DNA reads TGTGCCACCAGTGATTACCCGGGACAGGGGGGCACAGATACGCAGTATTTT. Protein product: CATSDYPGQGGTDTQYF.

The chain uses TRBV4-1 and TRBJ2-5; a weak D match, TRBD1 (7 bases). V was shortened by 0 bases and J by 6 bases, with 29 bases between the two germline ends. This CDR3 comprises 20 residues. Looked up from germline, CDR1 is MGHRA and CDR2 is YSYEKL. CDR3 DNA: TGCGCCAGCAGCCAAGACCTGGGGAGGATGAGACAGGGTTCTGCGAAGACCCAGTACTTC. It specifies CASSQDLGRMRQGSAKTQYF.

This clone appeared many times. The J gene is TRBJ2-7, the V gene TRBV4-2; perhaps TRBD1 as D (6 bases). The CDR3 length is 16 residues. V was shortened by 0 bases and J by 2 bases, with 14 bases between the two germline ends. Germline values: CDR1 LGHNA, CDR2 YNFKEQ. CDR3 sequence reads: CASSQEGRGSTYEQYF. CDR3 sequence (DNA): TGTGCCAGCAGCCAAGAGGGCAGGGGATCAACCTACGAGCAGTACTTC.

The V and J genes are TRBV4-3 and TRBJ2-1; D is unclear. This CDR3 contains 14 residues. Trimming shortened V by 0 bases and J by 9 bases, and 12 bases separated the two germline ends. In germline, CDR1 is LGHNA, CDR2 YSLEER. CDR3 residues: CASSQDLEVGEQFF. The CDR3 DNA follows: TGCGCCAGCAGCCAAGATCTAGAGGTCGGTGAGCAGTTCTTC.

The chain joins TRBV7-3 to TRBJ2-5, with 9 bases lining up with TRBD1. CDR1 is SGHTA and CDR2 is FQGTGA in the germline V gene. After removal of 4 bases from V and 5 bases from J, the junction contained 8 bases not matched to a gene. The CDR3 spans 15 residues. The CDR3 region is CASSSTGGGRETQYF. The CDR3 bases are TGTGCCAGCAGCTCCACAGGGGGCGGTAGGGAGACCCAGTACTTC.

The J gene is TRBJ1-5, the V gene TRBV19; 7 bases map to TRBD1. The J segment lost 11 bases and the V segment lost 8 bases, leaving 21 bases of the junction unmatched. The germline V gene encodes CDR1 LNHDA and CDR2 SQIVND (reference sequence). The CDR3 loop spans 16 amino acids. CDR3: CASHPRGQAPGKAQHF. The CDR3, as DNA: TGTGCCAGTCACCCCCGAGGACAGGCACCAGGCAAGGCCCAGCATTTT.